Listed below are T cell receptor beta chains from one sample, sequenced in a study of CD8 T cells in Susac syndrome. TCRdb reprocessed the immunoSEQ multiplex PCR reads with MiXCR, giving one entry per CDR3 protein. The data contain about 240,000 distinct CDR3 sequences, 90% to 97% of them singletons. The sequenced material came from CD4+ T cells from PBMCs. The receptors come from a human donor with Susac syndrome. The CDR3 runs from the conserved cysteine through the conserved F or W. A D gene is named only where the DNA matches it firmly. Part of the rows lack a size; the others show once, few, many or a class for expanded clones.

J gene,D gene,clone size,CDR3 length,V gene,CDR3 protein,CDR3 DNA
TRBJ1-5,.,.,15,TRBV20-1,CSARGRGDGYQPQHF,TGCAGTGCTAGAGGGCGGGGAGACGGCTATCAGCCCCAGCATTTT
TRBJ1-5,.,.,15,TRBV19,CASSANRVTGQPQHF,TGTGCCAGTAGTGCCAACAGGGTCACGGGTCAGCCCCAGCATTTT
TRBJ2-1,.,.,17,TRBV15,CATSRERSGTRVVGQFF,TGTGCCACCAGCAGAGAACGTTCGGGAACTCGGGTGGTTGGGCAGTTCTTC
TRBJ2-7,TRBD2,.,12,TRBV20-1,CSAGSGDLEQYF,TGCAGTGCAGGTAGCGGGGATCTCGAGCAGTACTTC
TRBJ1-4,TRBD1,.,18,TRBV20-1,CSARDRGTGPIPNEKLFF,TGCAGTGCTAGGGACCGTGGGACAGGGCCTATACCCAACGAAAAACTGTTTTTT
TRBJ2-1,TRBD2,.,13,TRBV3-1,CARAGRTNNEQFF,TGTGCCAGAGCGGGAAGAACTAACAATGAGCAGTTCTTC
TRBJ2-5,TRBD2,.,12,TRBV29-1,CSVELEERGVYF,TGCAGCGTTGAACTGGAGGAGCGGGGGGTGTACTTC
TRBJ1-2,TRBD1,.,15,TRBV29-1,CSVEGRGRADYGYTF,TGCAGCGTTGAGGGCAGGGGGCGGGCGGACTATGGCTACACCTTC
TRBJ2-1,TRBD2,.,16,TRBV25-1,CASSDGLADSYNEQFF,TGTGCCAGCAGTGACGGACTAGCGGACTCCTACAATGAGCAGTTCTTC
TRBJ1-5,.,.,14,TRBV12-3/TRBV12-4,CASSFAVGNQPQHF,TGTGCCAGCAGTTTTGCGGTTGGGAATCAGCCCCAGCATTTT
TRBJ1-2,.,.,14,TRBV30,CAWSPGGVLSGYTF,TGTGCCTGGAGTCCGGGGGGAGTTTTAAGTGGCTACACCTTC
TRBJ1-2,TRBD1,.,15,TRBV5-1,CASSPRTGGDYGYTF,TGCGCCAGCAGCCCCCGGACAGGGGGCGACTATGGCTACACCTTC
TRBJ1-1,.,.,14,TRBV20-1,CSASGSPRNTEAFF,TGCAGTGCTAGTGGGTCACCGAGGAACACTGAAGCTTTCTTT
TRBJ1-2,.,.,12,TRBV25-1,CASSVQGHGYTF,TGTGCCAGCAGTGTACAGGGCCATGGCTACACCTTC
TRBJ1-1,TRBD1,.,16,TRBV28,CASSASTGNRNTEAFF,TGTGCCAGCAGTGCCTCGACAGGGAATCGGAACACTGAAGCTTTCTTT
TRBJ2-3,.,.,13,TRBV28,CASTPSGQDTQYF,TGTGCCAGCACTCCAAGCGGTCAAGATACGCAGTATTTT
TRBJ1-1,.,.,14,TRBV11-2,CASSFNMGNTEAFF,TGTGCCAGCAGCTTTAATATGGGGAACACTGAAGCTTTCTTT
TRBJ2-1,TRBD2,once,16,TRBV29-1,CSVYGTSGSRYNEQFF,TGCAGCGTTTACGGGACTAGCGGGAGTAGGTACAATGAGCAGTTCTTC
TRBJ2-1,TRBD2,.,16,TRBV18,CASSPSLASGTHEQFF,TGTGCCAGCTCACCTTCACTAGCGTCAGGGACTCATGAGCAGTTCTTC
TRBJ2-3,.,once,13,TRBV6-5,CASSGGSTDTQYF,TGTGCCAGCAGTGGAGGTAGCACAGATACGCAGTATTTT
TRBJ2-5,TRBD2,.,17,TRBV7-9,CASSSRPGLAVQETQYF,TGTGCCAGCAGCTCCCGACCGGGACTAGCGGTTCAAGAGACCCAGTACTTC
TRBJ1-5,.,.,12,TRBV24-1,CATSSSNQPQHF,TGTGCCACCAGTTCAAGCAATCAGCCCCAGCATTTT
TRBJ2-1,TRBD2,.,16,TRBV24-1,CATSDSRTSGRYEQFF,TGTGCCACCAGTGATTCCCGGACTAGCGGGAGGTATGAGCAGTTCTTC
TRBJ2-3,.,.,12,TRBV29-1,CSGGDFGRTQYF,TGCAGCGGGGGGGACTTCGGACGTACGCAGTATTTT
TRBJ1-1,.,.,13,TRBV23-1,CASSQSEGTEAFF,TGCGCCAGCAGTCAATCGGAGGGGACTGAAGCTTTCTTT
TRBJ1-1,.,.,16,TRBV28,CASSPGSPSPLPEAFF,TGTGCCAGCAGTCCGGGGAGCCCGTCCCCACTGCCAGAAGCTTTCTTT
TRBJ2-5,.,.,17,TRBV4-1,CASSPRQSLRGQETQYF,TGCGCCAGCAGTCCAAGACAGAGCCTTCGGGGGCAGGAGACCCAGTACTTC
TRBJ1-1,.,.,14,TRBV9,CASSPAGRITEAFF,TGTGCCAGCAGCCCAGCAGGTCGGATCACTGAAGCTTTCTTT
TRBJ2-7,.,.,14,TRBV18,CASSPRTRGDEQYF,TGTGCCAGCTCACCACGTACACGTGGAGACGAGCAGTACTTC
TRBJ2-5,.,once,11,TRBV3-1,CASGEQETQYF,TGTGCCAGCGGAGAACAAGAGACCCAGTACTTC
TRBJ1-2,.,.,12,TRBV5-1,CASSMEAYGYTF,TGCGCCAGCAGCATGGAAGCCTATGGCTACACCTTC
TRBJ1-3,.,.,16,TRBV30,CAWSKIGGGSGNTIYF,TGTGCCTGGAGTAAGATTGGCGGCGGCTCTGGAAACACCATATATTTT
TRBJ2-7,.,.,17,TRBV23-1,CASSQSRDSGSSYEQYF,TGCGCCAGCAGTCAATCGAGGGATAGCGGAAGCTCCTACGAGCAGTACTTC
TRBJ2-2,.,.,12,TRBV24-1,CATSGFPGELFF,TGTGCCACCAGCGGTTTTCCCGGGGAGCTGTTTTTT
TRBJ2-3,TRBD1,.,16,TRBV5-6,CASSPTPGQGPDTQYF,TGTGCCAGCAGCCCTACCCCGGGACAGGGGCCGGATACGCAGTATTTT
TRBJ2-7,.,few,15,TRBV7-8,CASSLAGQGSYEQYF,TGTGCCAGCAGCTTAGCGGGACAAGGGTCCTACGAGCAGTACTTC
TRBJ2-7,.,.,11,TRBV30,CAWSLNYEQYF,TGTGCCTGGAGTCTAAATTACGAGCAGTACTTC
TRBJ2-1,TRBD2,.,15,TRBV7-2,CASSLDSGSGNEQFF,TGTGCCAGCAGCTTGGATAGCGGGAGCGGTAATGAGCAGTTCTTC
TRBJ2-7,TRBD1,.,15,TRBV12-3/TRBV12-4,CASSSPGTDHYEQYF,TGTGCCAGCAGTTCTCCCGGGACAGACCATTACGAGCAGTACTTC
TRBJ1-5,.,once,15,TRBV20-1,CSASHVLDSNQPQHF,TGCAGTGCTAGCCACGTGTTAGATAGCAATCAGCCCCAGCATTTT
TRBJ2-7,.,.,13,TRBV27,CASGGALSHEQYF,TGTGCCAGCGGGGGGGCGTTGTCCCACGAGCAGTACTTC
TRBJ2-7,.,.,13,TRBV20-1,CSARGSEVYEQYF,TGCAGTGCTAGAGGCTCAGAGGTCTACGAGCAGTACTTC